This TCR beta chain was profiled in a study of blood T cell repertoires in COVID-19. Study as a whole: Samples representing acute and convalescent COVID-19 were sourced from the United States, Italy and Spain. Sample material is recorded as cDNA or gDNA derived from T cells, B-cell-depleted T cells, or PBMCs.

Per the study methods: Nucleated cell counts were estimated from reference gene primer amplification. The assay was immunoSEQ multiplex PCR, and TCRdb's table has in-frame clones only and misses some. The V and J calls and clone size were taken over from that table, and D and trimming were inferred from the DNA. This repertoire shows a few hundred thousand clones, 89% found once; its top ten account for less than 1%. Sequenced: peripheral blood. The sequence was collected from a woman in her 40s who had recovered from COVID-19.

The CDR3 DNA sequence: TGTGCCAGCAGCTTCCTCCCTCCGGGGGGGAACACCGGGGAGCTGTTTTTT. It codes for CASSFLPPGGNTGELFF. The chain links TRBV5-4 to TRBJ2-2, with TRBD2 matching over 7 bases. Looked up from germline, CDR1 is SGHNT and CDR2 is YYREEE (reference sequence). The CDR3 is 17 amino acids. With V trimmed by 2 bases and J by 1 base, 8 bases remained unmatched.